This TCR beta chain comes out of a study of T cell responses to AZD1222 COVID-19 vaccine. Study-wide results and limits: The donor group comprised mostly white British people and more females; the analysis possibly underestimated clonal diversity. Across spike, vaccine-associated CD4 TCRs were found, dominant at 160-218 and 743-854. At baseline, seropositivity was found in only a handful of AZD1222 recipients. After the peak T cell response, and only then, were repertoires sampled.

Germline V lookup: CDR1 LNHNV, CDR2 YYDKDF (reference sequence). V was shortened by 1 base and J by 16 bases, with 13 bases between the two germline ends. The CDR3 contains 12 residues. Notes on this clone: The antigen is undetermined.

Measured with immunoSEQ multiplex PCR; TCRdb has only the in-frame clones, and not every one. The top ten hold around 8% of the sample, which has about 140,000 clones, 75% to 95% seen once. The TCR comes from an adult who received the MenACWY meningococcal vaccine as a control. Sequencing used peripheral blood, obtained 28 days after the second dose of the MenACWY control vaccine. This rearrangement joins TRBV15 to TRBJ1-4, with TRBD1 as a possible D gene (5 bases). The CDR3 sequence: CATSRVGQGPFF. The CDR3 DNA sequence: TGTGCCACCAGCAGAGTGGGGCAGGGACCGTTTTTT.